These 7 T cell receptor beta chains share one sample of origin, sequenced in a study of CD8+CD57+ T cells in acquired aplastic anemia. CD8+CD57+ cell expansion, shown by flow cytometry, had occurred in the patients selected for sequencing. Genomic DNA was employed as the template in profiling TCR beta VDJ and CDR3. TCRdb called the reads again in MiXCR, with one record for every CDR3 protein. The sample comprises more than 200,000 distinct CDR3 sequences, roughly 50% of which are singletons, and about 20% rests with the top ten. The sample consisted of sorted CD4+, CD8+, or CD8+CD57+ T cells (not recorded which) from PBMCs. These receptors were obtained from a human donor with aplastic anemia.

This clonotype was detected a few times. The CDR3 loop reads CASSQSGTGSEKLFF. The CDR3 nucleotides read TGTGCCAGCAGCCAGTCCGGGACTGGGAGTGAAAAACTGTTTTTT. The V gene is TRBV3-1, the J gene TRBJ1-4, with a possible D match to TRBD1 (5 bases). V dropped 3 bases and J dropped 7 bases, with 15 bases sitting between them. This CDR3 is 15 amino acids long. CDR1 is LGHDT and CDR2 is YNNKEL in the germline V gene (reference sequence).

The chain carries TRBV7-2 and TRBJ2-1; D possibly uses TRBD1 or TRBD2 (5 bases each). This CDR3 has 13 amino acids. The germline V gene has CDR1 SGHTA and CDR2 FQGNSA. V lost 7 bases and J 5 bases, leaving 12 bases between the germline ends. The CDR3 DNA reads TGTGCCAGCATACGGGACCGCGACAATGAGCAGTTCTTC. This sequence encodes CASIRDRDNEQFF.

This clonotype was found many times. The chain uses TRBV5-1 and TRBJ1-2; D remains unclear. In germline, CDR1 is SGHRS, CDR2 YFSETQ. The ends were cut back, 0 bases at V and 0 bases at J, with 9 bases in the middle. This CDR3 spans 15 amino acids. CDR3 in amino acids: CASSLAGVSNYGYTF. The DNA of the CDR3 is TGCGCCAGCAGCTTGGCCGGGGTCTCTAACTATGGCTACACCTTC.

This clonotype was counted many times. The V call is TRBV19, the J call TRBJ1-2; TRBD1 matches at 7 bases. V lost 5 bases and J lost 2; bases outside the gene matches: 5. The CDR3 has 14 amino acids. CDR1 and CDR2 (germline): LNHDA, SQIVND (reference sequence). The CDR3 reads CASSQGTANYGYTF. CDR3 coding DNA: TGTGCCAGTAGTCAGGGGACAGCGAACTATGGCTACACCTTC.

V is TRBV9 and J is TRBJ1-5; a possible D gene is TRBD1 (5 bases). The CDR3 sequence is 15 residues long. Germline assignment: CDR1 SGDLS and CDR2 YYNGEE. V was pared by 3 bases and J by 2 bases, with 12 bases between. CDR3 region: CASSGVGQGNQPQHF. CDR3 DNA sequence: TGTGCCAGCAGCGGCGTGGGGCAGGGCAATCAGCCCCAGCATTTT.

The count of this clonotype is one. The junction and the germline gene differ at one end; a read error may be behind it. V gene TRBV2 combines with J gene TRBJ1-6, with D tentatively TRBD1 (6 bases). CDR3 length: 15 residues. Germline V gives CDR1 SNHLY, CDR2 FYNNEI. This CDR3 reads CAGSQTDSVNSPLHF. The CDR3 bases are TGTGCCGGCAGCCAGACGGACAGCGTTAATTCACCCCTCCACTTT. Based on the CDR3 plus reference TRBV2 and TRBJ1-6, the full variable domain is EPEVTQTPSHQVTQMGQEVILRCVPISNHLYFYWYRQILGQKVEFLVSFYNNEISEKSEIFDDQFSVERPDGSNFTLKIRSTKLEDSAMYFCAGSQTDSVNSPLHFGNGTRLTVT.

V gene TRBV6-5 combines with J gene TRBJ1-2; D remains unclear. With 5 bases removed from V and 3 bases from J, the gap between germline ends came to 10 bases. In germline, CDR1 is MNHEY, CDR2 SVGAGI. The CDR3 covers 13 residues. In DNA, the CDR3 is TGTGCCAGCAGTCACGGGCCTTACTATGGCTACACCTTC. Its translation: CASSHGPYYGYTF.